This T cell receptor (beta chain) was captured in a study of blood T cell repertoires in COVID-19 (dated by TCRdb to between 2020 and 2021). Notes on the research overall: The collaborator samples originated in the United States, Italy and Spain and spanned the acute and convalescent phases of COVID-19. Where available, HLA class I and class II types were obtained from metadata supplied by the sample provider rather than from assay-based typing. The dataset comprised deeply sampled blood TCRbeta repertoires from subjects exposed to, actively infected with, or recovered from COVID-19. A freely available public database, intended as a resource for researchers studying the immune response to SARS-CoV-2, is where the repertoires were released. The material from the prospective study consisted of cDNA or gDNA derived from T cells, B-cell-depleted T cells, or PBMCs. Samples were obtained from the ongoing ImmuneRACE study (first 160 participants) and from over 1,000 subjects provided by 6 global collaborators. Nearly every sample came with metadata listing a de-identified subject ID, COVID-19 status, age in years and sex. What the work shows at the level of the full study, not this receptor alone: The amount of clinical and demographic metadata varied by source and participant and was provided uncurated.

TCRbeta CDR3 regions were amplified from genomic DNA using the immunoSEQ Assay, a bias-controlled multiplex PCR. In the original analysis: The number of nucleated cells in each sample was estimated from the amplification of reference gene primers within the assay. Sequence reads were collapsed and filtered to measure the absolute abundance of every unique TCRbeta CDR3 rearrangement. For each sample, productive Simpson clonality was calculated as the square root of Simpson's diversity index across productive rearrangements. In its TCRdb copy, this immuneACCESS table keeps in-frame sequences only and misses some clones. Where compared with another copy, unresolved V genes explain less than half of these, and the others have no known cause. The DNA gave D and trimming, while V, J and clone size come from that table. The sample table contains fewer than 110,000 clones; only one count was recorded for around 90% of them. The ten most abundant clones make up 4.5% to 5% of the sample.

This clone is a singleton in its sample. Its antigen is currently not known. No much larger clone exists at a distance of one base, and base qualities are not known. Collaborating institutions collected whole blood in K2EDTA tubes following their own protocols. For TCRbeta analysis, collaborators shipped samples as frozen whole blood, isolated PBMCs, or DNA extracted from either of those sample types. The clonotype originates from a man between 40 and 49 years old with active or convalescent COVID-19. Sample: peripheral blood.

The CDR3 protein: CASSDSGDNYNEQFF. The sequenced DNA: TGTGCCAGCAGCGATAGCGGGGACAACTACAATGAGCAGTTCTTC. The chain links TRBV9 with TRBJ2-1; the junction holds 8 bases that match TRBD2. Per the germline V gene, SGDLS is the CDR1 and YYNGEE is the CDR2. The CDR3 runs 15 amino acids, cysteine and phenylalanine included. This entry keeps only the CDR3 DNA: 45 bases, framed from base 1. V ends up 3 bases short and J 3 bases short, with an unmatched junction base count of 5.